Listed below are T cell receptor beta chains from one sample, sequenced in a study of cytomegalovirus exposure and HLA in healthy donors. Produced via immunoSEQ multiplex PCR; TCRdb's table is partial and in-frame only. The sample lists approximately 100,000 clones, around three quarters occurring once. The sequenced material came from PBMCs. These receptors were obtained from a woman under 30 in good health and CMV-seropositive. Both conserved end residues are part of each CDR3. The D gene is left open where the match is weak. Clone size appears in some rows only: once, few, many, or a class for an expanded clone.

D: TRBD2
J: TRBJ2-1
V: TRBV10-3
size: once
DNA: TGTGCCATCAGTGACACCCCGGGACTAGCGGACTACAATGAGCAGTTCTTC
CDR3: CAISDTPGLADYNEQFF

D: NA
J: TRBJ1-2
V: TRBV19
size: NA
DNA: TGTGCCAGTTCGGACTATGGCTACACCTTC
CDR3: CASSDYGYTF

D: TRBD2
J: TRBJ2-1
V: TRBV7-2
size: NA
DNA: TGTGCCAGCAGCTACGGGACTAGTTATTCCAATGAGCAGTTCTTC
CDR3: CASSYGTSYSNEQFF

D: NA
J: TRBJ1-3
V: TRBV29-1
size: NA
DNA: TGCAGCGGACGGCGGCAGGGGATGGGAAACACCATATATTTT
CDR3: CSGRRQGMGNTIYF

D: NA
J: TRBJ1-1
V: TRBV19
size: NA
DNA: TGTGCCAGTAGTACCACAGGGAACACTGAAGCTTTCTTT
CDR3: CASSTTGNTEAFF

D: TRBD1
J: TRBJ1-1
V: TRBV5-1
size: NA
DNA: TGCGCCAGCAGCTTGGGGGGGACAGGAACCCTATCGAACACTGAAGCTTTCTTT
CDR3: CASSLGGTGTLSNTEAFF

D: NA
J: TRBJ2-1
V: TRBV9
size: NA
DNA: TGTGCCAGCAGCGTAGGGGGGCACTTCTCCTACAATGAGCAGTTCTTC
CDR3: CASSVGGHFSYNEQFF

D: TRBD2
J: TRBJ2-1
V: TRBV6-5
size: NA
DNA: TGTGCCAGCAATGGACTAGCGGACTACAATGAGCAGTTCTTC
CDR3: CASNGLADYNEQFF

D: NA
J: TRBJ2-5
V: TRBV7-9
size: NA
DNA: TGTGCCAGCAGCCCCCAGACAGGCTCCCAAGAGACCCAGTACTTC
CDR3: CASSPQTGSQETQYF

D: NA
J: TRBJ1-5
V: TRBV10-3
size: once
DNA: TGTGCCATCAAGCAGGGATTGGATCAGCCCCAGCATTTT
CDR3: CAIKQGLDQPQHF

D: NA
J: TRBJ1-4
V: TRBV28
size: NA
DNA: TGTGCCAGCAGTTTCATTTTTGCAACTAATGAAAAACTGTTTTTT
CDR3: CASSFIFATNEKLFF

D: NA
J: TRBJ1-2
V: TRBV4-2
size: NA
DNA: TGTGCCAGCAGCCAAGAAGCGACGGCTAACTATGGCTACACCTTC
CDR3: CASSQEATANYGYTF

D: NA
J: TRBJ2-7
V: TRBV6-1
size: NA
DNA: TGTGCCAGCAGTGAAGTTTACGGGGCCTACGAGCAGTACTTC
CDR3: CASSEVYGAYEQYF

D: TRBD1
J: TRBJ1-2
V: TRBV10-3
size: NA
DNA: TGTGCCATCAGTGAATCACAGGGGTACTATGGCTACACCTTC
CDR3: CAISESQGYYGYTF

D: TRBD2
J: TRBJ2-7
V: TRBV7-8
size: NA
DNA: TGTGCCAGCAGCTCAAGACTAGCGGGAGGGATCCGTCCCTACGAGCAGTACTTC
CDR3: CASSSRLAGGIRPYEQYF

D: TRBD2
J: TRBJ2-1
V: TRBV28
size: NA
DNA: TGTGCCAGCAGTTCTCGTGCCGGGACTATTTCCAATGAGCAGTTCTTC
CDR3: CASSSRAGTISNEQFF

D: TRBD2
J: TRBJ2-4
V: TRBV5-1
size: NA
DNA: TGCGCCAGCAGCATCGGGACTAGCAACATTCAGTACTTC
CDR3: CASSIGTSNIQYF

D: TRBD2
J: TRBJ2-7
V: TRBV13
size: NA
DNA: TGTGCCAGCAGCCCGAGGGGTAGCGGGGATACCTACGAGCAGTACTTC
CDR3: CASSPRGSGDTYEQYF

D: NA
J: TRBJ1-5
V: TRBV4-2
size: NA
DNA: TGTGCCAGCAGCCTCACTTGGGCAGCCAGCAATCAGCCCCAGCATTTT
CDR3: CASSLTWAASNQPQHF

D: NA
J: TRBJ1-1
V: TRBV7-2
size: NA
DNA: TGTGCCAGCAGCGGGCAGGGCGCTACCCTGATGAACACTGAAGCTTTCTTT
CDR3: CASSGQGATLMNTEAFF

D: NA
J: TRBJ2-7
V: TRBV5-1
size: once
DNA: TGCGCCAGCAGCTTGGACAGGTCCCGATACGAGCAGTACTTC
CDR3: CASSLDRSRYEQYF

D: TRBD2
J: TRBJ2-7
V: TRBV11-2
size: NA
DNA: TGTGCCAGCAGCTTATCGAGAGCAGCCGCCGGACTAGCTGGTTACGAGCAGTACTTC
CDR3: CASSLSRAAAGLAGYEQYF

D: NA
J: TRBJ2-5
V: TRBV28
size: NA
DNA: TGTGCCAGCAGCCAGCTAGAAACCCTGGAGACCCAGTACTTC
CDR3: CASSQLETLETQYF

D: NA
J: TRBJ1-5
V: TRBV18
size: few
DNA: TGTGCCAGCTCGGCTCGGGGAAATAGCAATCAGCCCCAGCATTTT
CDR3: CASSARGNSNQPQHF

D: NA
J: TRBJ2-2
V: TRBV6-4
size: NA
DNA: TGTGCCAGCAGTGAATTACTGCACACCGGGGAGCTGTTTTTT
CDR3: CASSELLHTGELFF

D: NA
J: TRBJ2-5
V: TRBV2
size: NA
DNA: TGTGCCAGCAGGAGAGAGACCCAGTACTTC
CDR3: CASRRETQYF

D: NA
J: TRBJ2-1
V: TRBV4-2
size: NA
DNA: TGTGCCAGCAGCCCCTCTGGAGGGGGGGCCTACAATGAGCAGTTCTTC
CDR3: CASSPSGGGAYNEQFF

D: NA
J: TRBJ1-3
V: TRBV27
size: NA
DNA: TGTGCCAGCCGCTCTGGAAACACCATATATTTT
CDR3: CASRSGNTIYF

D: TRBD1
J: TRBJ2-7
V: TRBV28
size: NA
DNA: TGTGCCAGCAGCCCCGGGACAGACCCCTACGAGCAGTACTTC
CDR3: CASSPGTDPYEQYF

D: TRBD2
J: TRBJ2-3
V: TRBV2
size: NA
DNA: TGTGCCAGCAGTAATCGGGGGGGCACAGATACGCAGTATTTT
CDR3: CASSNRGGTDTQYF

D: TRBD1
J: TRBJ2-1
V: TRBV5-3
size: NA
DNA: TGTGCCAGAAGCCCTAACAGGACAGGGAACTACAATGAGCAGTTCTTC
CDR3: CARSPNRTGNYNEQFF

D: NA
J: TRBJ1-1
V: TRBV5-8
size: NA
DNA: TGTGCCAGCAGCCGGAACGTCTGGGGGCCAGGTGGCCTGAACACTGAAGCTTTCTTT
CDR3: CASSRNVWGPGGLNTEAFF

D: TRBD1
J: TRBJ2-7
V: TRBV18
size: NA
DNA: TGTGCCAGCTCACCGGGACAGGGTGACCCTTACGAGCAGTACTTC
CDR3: CASSPGQGDPYEQYF

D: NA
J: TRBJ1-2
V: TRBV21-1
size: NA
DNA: TGTGCCAGCATCGCAGGGGTTGCTAACTATGGCTACACCTTC
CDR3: CASIAGVANYGYTF

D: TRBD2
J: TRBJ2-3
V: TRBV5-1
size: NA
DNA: TGCGCCAGCACCCTTAGCGGGAAAGGCACAGATACGCAGTATTTT
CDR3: CASTLSGKGTDTQYF

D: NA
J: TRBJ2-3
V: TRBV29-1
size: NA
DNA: TGCAGCGTTGAGCCAGGGCTAGATACGCAGTATTTT
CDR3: CSVEPGLDTQYF

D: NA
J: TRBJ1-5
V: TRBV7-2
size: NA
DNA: TGTGCCAGCAGCCCCGTTTACAATCAGCCCCAGCATTTT
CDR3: CASSPVYNQPQHF

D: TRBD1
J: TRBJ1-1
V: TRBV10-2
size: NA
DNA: TGCGCCACAAACAGGGGGAGTACTGAAGCTTTCTTT
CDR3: CATNRGSTEAFF

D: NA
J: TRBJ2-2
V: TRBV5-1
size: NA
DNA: TGCGCCAGCAGCTTGGACAGACCCAACACCGGGGAGCTGTTTTTT
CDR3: CASSLDRPNTGELFF

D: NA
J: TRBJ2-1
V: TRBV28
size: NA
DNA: TGTGCCAGCAGGTCGCCGCAGGGCCAGAATGAGCAGTTCTTC
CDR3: CASRSPQGQNEQFF

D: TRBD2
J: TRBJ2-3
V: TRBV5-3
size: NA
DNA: TGTGCCAGAAGCCGAAGCGGGAGCGATACGCAGTATTTT
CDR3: CARSRSGSDTQYF

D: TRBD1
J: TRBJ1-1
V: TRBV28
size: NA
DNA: TGTGCCAGCAGTTCTACAGGGGAGTACACTGAAGCTTTCTTT
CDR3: CASSSTGEYTEAFF

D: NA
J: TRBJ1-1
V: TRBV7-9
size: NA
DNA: TGTGCCAACACCGTCAGCGTCATGAACACTGAAGCTTTCTTT
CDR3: CANTVSVMNTEAFF

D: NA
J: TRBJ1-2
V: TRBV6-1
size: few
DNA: TGTGCCAGCAGCCAACAGGGATGGGCCTATGGCTACACCTTC
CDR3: CASSQQGWAYGYTF

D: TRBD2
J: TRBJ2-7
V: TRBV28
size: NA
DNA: TGTGCCAGCAGCCGCCTCACTAGCGGGAGGGCCCACGAGCAGTACTTC
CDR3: CASSRLTSGRAHEQYF

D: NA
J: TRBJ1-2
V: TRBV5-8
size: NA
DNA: TGTGCCAGCAGCTCCCACCCGACAGCAAACTATGGCTACACCTTC
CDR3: CASSSHPTANYGYTF

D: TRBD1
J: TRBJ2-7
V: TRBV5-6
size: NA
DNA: TGTGCCAGCAGCCTGTCCCCCGGGACAGGGTCGGCCGAGCAGTACTTC
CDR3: CASSLSPGTGSAEQYF

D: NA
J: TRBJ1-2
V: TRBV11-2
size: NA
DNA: TGTGCCAGCAGCCAAGTGGGGAGGGACTATGGCTACACCTTC
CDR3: CASSQVGRDYGYTF

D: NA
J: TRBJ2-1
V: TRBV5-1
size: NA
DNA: TGCGCCAGCAGCTTAACTAGCACGAGCGGTGAGCAGTTCTTC
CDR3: CASSLTSTSGEQFF

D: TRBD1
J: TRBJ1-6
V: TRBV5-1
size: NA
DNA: TGCGCCAGCAGCGTCTCCTCCGGGACAGCCCCTTCACCCCTCCACTTT
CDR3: CASSVSSGTAPSPLHF

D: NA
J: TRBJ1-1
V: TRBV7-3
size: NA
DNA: TGTGCCAGCAGCTTATCCTCGGGGAACACTGAAGCTTTCTTT
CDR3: CASSLSSGNTEAFF

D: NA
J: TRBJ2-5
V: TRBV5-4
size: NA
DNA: TGTGCCAGCAGCTTGGGTTCAGGCGTCCAAGAGACCCAGTACTTC
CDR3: CASSLGSGVQETQYF

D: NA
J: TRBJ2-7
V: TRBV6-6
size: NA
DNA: TGTGCCACCCTAATCGGGGGACAGCTCTCCTACGAGCAGTACTTC
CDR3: CATLIGGQLSYEQYF

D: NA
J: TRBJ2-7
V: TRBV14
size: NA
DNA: TGTGCCAGCAGCCAAGGGGGGACTCCTACCTACGAGCAGTACTTC
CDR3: CASSQGGTPTYEQYF

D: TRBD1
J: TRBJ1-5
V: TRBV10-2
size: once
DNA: TGCGCCAGCAGTGGACAAGGACAGGGAGGCAATCAGCCCCAGCATTTT
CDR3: CASSGQGQGGNQPQHF